The clone carrying this TCR beta chain was picked up a small number of times. Its antigen is unknown. This entry comes from a study of beta chain features in type 1 diabetes. Whole-study results and caveats: With patients and controls alike, PCR might favor shorter templates to an equal degree. Among patients with Type 1 diabetes, TCRB CDR3s were moderately but significantly shorter in every one of the four CD4+ subsets.

There was one heparinised blood draw per donor, averaging about 116 mL. Sequenced material consisted of expressed TCRB transcripts (all of the isolated RNA was reverse transcribed). Only in-frame clones appear in the TCRdb table, and some are missing; sequencing was by immunoSEQ multiplex PCR. Counted here are roughly 150,000 clones, roughly 59% occurring once; the ten biggest clones make up nearly 0.09%. Germline V gives CDR1 MDHEN, CDR2 SYDVKM. After removal of 6 bases from V and 1 base from J, the junction contained 5 bases not matched to a gene. The CDR3 has 14 residues. The specimen sequenced was naive CD4+ T cells from blood. This clonotype originated in a man aged 25-40 years with type 1 diabetes. The rearrangement links TRBV28 to TRBJ2-5; 7 bases are a match to TRBD1. CDR3 sequence reads: CASSQGQLQETQYF. The CDR3 nucleotides are TGTGCCAGCAGCCAGGGACAGCTCCAAGAGACCCAGTACTTC. The full variable domain, in which reference TRBV28 and TRBJ2-5 provide the parts outside the CDR3, is DVKVTQSSRYLVKRTGEKVFLECVQDMDHENMFWYRQDPGLGLRLIYFSYDVKMKEKGDIPEGYSVSREKKERFSLILESASTNQTSMYLCASSQGQLQETQYFGPGTRLLVL.